This TCR beta chain was recorded in a study of a mutant IDH1 vaccine in newly diagnosed glioma. The overall study: Once 4-6 weeks had passed after radiotherapy alone, vaccination started, or it started with temozolomide cycles. Therapy received beforehand was radiotherapy, temozolomide, or both, with most patients given both. Study-wide findings and caveats: Alterations occurring in top peripheral T cell clonotypes seemed unrelated to pseudoprogression.

Repertoires were generated with immunoSEQ multiplex PCR, while TCRdb's copy carries only in-frame clones and drops some. Of approximately 35,000 clones in the sample, approximately 88% are singletons; the top ten hold over 2.5%. As regards this clone: The antigen is unknown.

Noted time point: week 23, last vaccination. The content of each vaccine dose was 300 ug of mutant IDH1 20-mer peptide, and topical imiquimod accompanied it. The TCR sequence derives from a man aged 40-49 years with glioma. The material sequenced was PBMCs, taken from a glioma patient whose treatment included an IDH1 peptide vaccine.

Here the CDR3 reads CASSSLGEQFF. The CDR3 DNA follows: TGTGCCAGCAGTTCCCTCGGGGAGCAGTTCTTC. V usage is TRBV6-1 and J usage is TRBJ2-1; D is uncertain. The CDR3 has 11 residues. V dropped 5 bases and J dropped 10 bases, with 9 bases sitting between them. Germline V gene sequence: CDR1 MNHNS, CDR2 SASEGT.